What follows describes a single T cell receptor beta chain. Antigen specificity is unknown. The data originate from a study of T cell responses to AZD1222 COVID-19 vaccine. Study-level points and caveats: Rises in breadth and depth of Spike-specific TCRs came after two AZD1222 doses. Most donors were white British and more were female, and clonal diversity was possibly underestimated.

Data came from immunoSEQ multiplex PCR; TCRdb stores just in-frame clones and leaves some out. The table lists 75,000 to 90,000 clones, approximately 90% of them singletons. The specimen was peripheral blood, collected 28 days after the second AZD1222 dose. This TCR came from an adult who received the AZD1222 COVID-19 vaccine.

The CDR3 region has the DNA TGTGCCAGCAGCTTGGGTGGACAGGGATATGGCTACACCTTC. Protein sequence: CASSLGGQGYGYTF. This chain uses TRBV5-5 with TRBJ1-2, with TRBD1 identical over 8 bases. The CDR3 sequence is 14 residues long. The germline CDR1 and CDR2 sequences are SGHKS and YYEKEE (reference sequence). Unmatched junction bases numbered 3, after V lost 0 bases and J lost 5 bases.